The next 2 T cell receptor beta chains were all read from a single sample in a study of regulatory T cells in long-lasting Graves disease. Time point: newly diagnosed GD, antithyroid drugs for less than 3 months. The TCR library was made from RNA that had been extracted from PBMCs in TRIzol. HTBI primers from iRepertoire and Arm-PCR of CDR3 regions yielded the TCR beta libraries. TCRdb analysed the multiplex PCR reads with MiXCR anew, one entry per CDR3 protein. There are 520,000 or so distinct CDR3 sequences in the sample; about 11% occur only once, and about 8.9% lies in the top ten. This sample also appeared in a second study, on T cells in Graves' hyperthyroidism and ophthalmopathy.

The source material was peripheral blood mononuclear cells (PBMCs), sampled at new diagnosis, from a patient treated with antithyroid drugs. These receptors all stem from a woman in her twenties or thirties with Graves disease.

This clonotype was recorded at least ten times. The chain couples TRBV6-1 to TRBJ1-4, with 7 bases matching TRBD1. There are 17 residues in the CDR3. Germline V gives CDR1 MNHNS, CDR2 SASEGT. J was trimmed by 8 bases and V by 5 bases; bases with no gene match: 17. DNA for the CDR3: TGTGCCAGCAGTCCCTTTTCGCACCGGACAGGCCACGAAAAACTGTTTTTT. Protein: CASSPFSHRTGHEKLFF.

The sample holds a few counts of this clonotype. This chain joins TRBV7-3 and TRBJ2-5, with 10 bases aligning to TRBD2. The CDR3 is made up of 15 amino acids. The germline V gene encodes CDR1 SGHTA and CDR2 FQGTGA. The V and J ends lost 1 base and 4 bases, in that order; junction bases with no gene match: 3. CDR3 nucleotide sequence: TGTGCCAGCAGCTTAATGGGACTAGCGAGAGAGACCCAGTACTTC. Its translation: CASSLMGLARETQYF.